This T cell receptor (beta chain) originates from a study of CXCR3-negative and CXCR3-positive naive CD8 T cells (dated by TCRdb to between 2018 and 2021). Describing the broader study: About 150 million TRB reads were obtained in total, roughly 1.5 +/- 0.3 million reads per library. Naive subsets from several donors and memory cells from 3 donors were included in the TRBV-TRBJ cluster analysis. Diversity and physicochemical repertoire analyses covered around 10 donors pooled from two independent experiments.

Points the paper makes about the study in general: Naive CXCR3-negative and CXCR3-positive cells from the same donor showed similar TRBV-TRBJ usage, whereas memory cells showed distinct patterns. Comparably high repertoire diversity was found in both naive subsets, whereas much lower repertoire diversity was found in memory CD8+ T cells. Freshly isolated PBMCs were used for most assays because CXCR3 expression partially decreased after cryopreservation. Because surface CD5, which is linked to self-reactivity in mice, was comparable between the naive subsets, TCR interaction strength was also inferred from the physicochemical properties of TRB CDR3s.

Comments on this clonotype: Its antigen remains undetermined.

Each CD8+ T cell subset was flow-sorted in triplicate, with under 350,000 cells per subset placed directly into RLT lysis buffer. Standard density gradient centrifugation was used to isolate peripheral blood mononuclear cells from buffy coats. An RNeasy Mini Kit was used to extract total RNA from the sorted cells. Data came from a NextSeq 550. The Human TCR Profiling Kit (MiLaboratory) was used to prepare UMI-labeled 5' RACE TRB cDNA libraries. cDNA synthesis used the entire amount of extracted RNA, and PCR amplification then used the entire amount of cDNA produced. The libraries were made side by side, with each library going through the same number of PCR cycles. Concerning the study's data processing: With a minimum of two reads required per UMI, MIGEC and MiXCR pulled out about 50,000 +/- 9,200 unique UMI-labeled TRB cDNA molecules from each library. Each library averaged 40,000 +/- 10,000 functional in-frame TRB CDR3 nucleotide clonotypes without stop codons. After downsampling to 5000 UMI-labeled TRB molecules per sample, diversity metrics such as normalized Shannon-Wiener and Chao1 were calculated in VDJtools. Clonotype-size-weighted physicochemical properties of the central five CDR3 residues (interaction energy, strength, volume and Kidera factor 4) were computed in VDJtools. After the reads were reprocessed by TCRdb, one entry was made per CDR3 protein sequence, with no DNA. The V and J calls here are based on TCRdb, not the publication. The sample table gives about 40,000 distinct CDR3 sequences. The top ten clones comprise about 8% of the sample.

Via the germline V gene, CDR1 is LGHNA and CDR2 YSLEER. The CDR3, from cysteine to phenylalanine, totals 16 residues. No DNA is listed. The receptor was derived from a human donor in good health. Some clones in this sample may be carry-over from other donors' samples. The sample taken for sequencing was memory CD8+ T cells from blood. The label giving this sample's cell subset or site can be read as: conventional CD8+ memory T cells (TMEM), sorted as controls. The V and J genes are TRBV4-3 and TRBJ2-6. The CDR3 sequence is CASSQERGSGANVLTF.